The 32 T cell receptor beta chains presented below share a single source sample, sequenced in a study of CD4 T cells in relation to SARS-CoV-2 and coronaviruses. The antigens for these receptors are not known. Profiled with immunoSEQ multiplex PCR; TCRdb holds only in-frame clones, not every one. The sample comprises tens of thousands of clones, around 82% of which are singletons, and about 15% rests with the top ten. CD4+ T cells from unexposed donors were obtained before the COVID-19 pandemic (2011-2018). Isolation of CD4+ T cells took place after 10 days in culture. Input material: CD4+ T cells from PBMCs, cultured in vitro. These receptor sequences come from a human donor in good health.

In this sample, this clone turned up once. The chain joins TRBV2 to TRBJ2-6, with 8 bases aligning to TRBD1. Germline loops: CDR1 SNHLY, CDR2 FYNNEI. J lost 2 bases, V lost 6 bases, and 3 bases had no gene match. CDR3 length: 15 amino acids. CDR3 amino acids: CASRDRVAGANVLTF. The CDR3 DNA follows: TGTGCCAGCAGGGACAGGGTAGCTGGGGCCAACGTCCTGACTTTC. The full variable domain, its missing parts supplied by reference TRBV2 and TRBJ2-6, is EPEVTQTPSHQVTQMGQEVILRCVPISNHLYFYWYRQILGQKVEFLVSFYNNEISEKSEIFDDQFSVERPDGSNFTLKIRSTKLEDSAMYFCASRDRVAGANVLTFGAGSRLTVL.

V gene TRBV5-4 combines with J gene TRBJ2-1; 8 bases line up with TRBD2. The germline V gene encodes CDR1 SGHNT and CDR2 YYREEE (reference sequence). V lost 2 bases to trimming and J lost 4 bases; unmatched junction nucleotides: 5. The CDR3 runs to 15 residues. In DNA, the CDR3 is TGTGCCAGCAGCTTACCGGGACTAGGGTACAATGAGCAGTTCTTC. Translating gives CASSLPGLGYNEQFF. Full variable domain (remainder filled in from reference TRBV5-4 and TRBJ2-1): ETGVTQSPTHLIKTRGQQVTLRCSSQSGHNTVSWYQQALGQGPQFIFQYYREEENGRGNFPPRFSGLQFPNYSSELNVNALELDDSALYLCASSLPGLGYNEQFFGPGTRLTVL.

This rearrangement joins TRBV10-3 to TRBJ1-1; perhaps TRBD1 as D (6 bases). The CDR3 contains 13 residues. Trimming stripped 4 bases from V and 3 bases from J, with 9 bases between. Per the germline V gene, CDR1 is ENHRY and CDR2 is SYGVKD. The CDR3 protein is CAISGAGDTEAFF. The CDR3 DNA reads TGTGCCATCAGTGGGGCAGGGGACACTGAAGCTTTCTTT.

This clone was seen a handful of times. J is TRBJ1-3 and V is TRBV18; no clear D. The CDR3 length is 14 residues. Trimming took 2 bases from V and 4 from J, leaving 9 bases between them. The V gene's germline CDR1 is KGHSH and CDR2 LQKENI. The CDR3 sequence is CASSPDSAGNTIYF. The DNA for the CDR3 is TGTGCCAGCTCACCAGACTCAGCAGGAAACACCATATATTTT. The full variable domain, completed using reference TRBV18 and TRBJ1-3, is NAGVMQNPRHLVRRRGQEARLRCSPMKGHSHVYWYRQLPEEGLKFMVYLQKENIIDESGMPKERFSAEFPKEGPSILRIQQVVRGDSAAYFCASSPDSAGNTIYFGEGSWLTVV.

This clone came up once. The V and J genes are TRBV5-1 and TRBJ1-2; D is possibly TRBD1 (6 bases). V shed 6 bases and J shed 0 bases, with 12 bases lying between them. This CDR3 contains 14 residues. Germline V CDR1 and CDR2: SGHRS, YFSETQ. CDR3: CASMQGSTNYGYTF. DNA for the CDR3: TGCGCCAGCATGCAGGGGTCGACTAACTATGGCTACACCTTC.

Only a few counts were recorded for this clone. V usage is TRBV6-5 and J usage is TRBJ1-1, with D possibly matching TRBD1 (5 bases). Germline-derived CDR1 and CDR2 are MNHEY and SVGAGI. The V end lost 8 bases, the J end lost 7 bases, and 11 bases lay between the germline ends. This CDR3 comprises 11 residues. CDR3 nucleotide sequence: TGTGCCAGCTATTGGGACGTTGAAGCTTTCTTT. As protein: CASYWDVEAFF.

The chain recombines TRBV5-1 with TRBJ1-2, with TRBD1 matching over 7 bases. The ends lost 0 bases at V and 8 bases at J; junction bases unmatched: 7. The CDR3 has 14 residues. Germline CDR1 and CDR2: SGHRS and YFSETQ. CDR3 amino acids: CASSLAMQGGGYTF. The CDR3 DNA reads as TGCGCCAGCAGCTTGGCCATGCAGGGGGGAGGCTACACCTTC.

This rearrangement joins TRBV6-5 to TRBJ1-2; 7 bases align to TRBD1. Germline trimming cut 2 bases from V and 4 bases from J; bases unmatched to any gene: 4. Germline V lookup: CDR1 MNHEY, CDR2 SVGAGI. CDR3 length equals 14 residues. The CDR3 loop reads CASSYTGASYGYTF. Written as DNA, the CDR3 is TGTGCCAGCAGTTACACAGGGGCCAGCTATGGCTACACCTTC.

The chain couples TRBV7-9 to TRBJ2-2; D might be TRBD2 (6 bases). This CDR3 contains 18 residues. Germline assignment: CDR1 SEHNR and CDR2 FQNEAQ (reference sequence). Trimming took off 3 bases at V and 6 bases at J, with 23 bases between the two ends. The DNA of the CDR3 is TGTGCCAGCAGCTTCCTACGTTACCGGGACTTGGGGGCCGGGGAGCTGTTTTTT. It encodes CASSFLRYRDLGAGELFF.

The chain has TRBV3-1 (or the pseudogene TRBV3-2) and TRBJ1-5, with 7 bases identical to TRBD1. The germline gives CDR1 LGHDT, CDR2 YNNKEL (reference sequence). J lost 9 bases, V lost 3 bases, and 5 bases had no gene match. The CDR3 runs 13 residues. The CDR3 DNA is TGTGCCAGCAGCCAGGACAGGACTCGGCCCCAGCATTTT. As protein: CASSQDRTRPQHF.

The genes are TRBV6-4 and TRBJ2-1, with 12 bases fitting TRBD2. There are 15 residues in the CDR3. The J segment lost 6 bases and the V segment lost 0 bases, leaving 0 bases of the junction unmatched. Germline V lookup: CDR1 MRHNA, CDR2 SNTAGT. The CDR3 protein is CASSDSTSGSNEQFF. The CDR3, as DNA: TGTGCCAGCAGTGACTCGACTAGCGGGAGCAATGAGCAGTTCTTC.

The chain couples TRBV19 to TRBJ1-2; perhaps TRBD1 as D (6 bases). Per germline, CDR1 LNHDA and CDR2 SQIVND (reference sequence). The length of the CDR3 is 14 residues. With 4 bases removed from V and 4 bases from J, the gap between germline ends came to 13 bases. Here the CDR3 DNA reads TGTGCCAGTAGTACGGGCGGGGGCTCCTATGGCTACACCTTC. Translation: CASSTGGGSYGYTF. Combining the CDR3 with reference TRBV19 and TRBJ1-2 gives the whole variable domain DGGITQSPKYLFRKEGQNVTLSCEQNLNHDAMYWYRQDPGQGLRLIYYSQIVNDFQKGDIAEGYSVSREKKESFPLTVTSAQKNPTAFYLCASSTGGGSYGYTFGSGTRLTVV.

V is TRBV30 and J is TRBJ1-2; D gene uncertain. The V end lost 2 bases, the J end lost 8 bases, and 12 bases lay between the germline ends. Germline V gene data show CDR1 as GTSNPN and CDR2 as SVGIG (reference sequence). The CDR3 is 12 amino acids. The CDR3 spells CAWSSGGAGYTF. As DNA, the CDR3 is TGTGCCTGGAGTAGTGGTGGTGCAGGCTACACCTTC. Variable domain in full (rest from reference TRBV30 and TRBJ1-2): SQTIHQWPATLVQPVGSPLSLECTVEGTSNPNLYWYRQAAGRGLQLLFYSVGIGQISSEVPQNLSASRPQDRQFILSSKKLLLSDSGFYLCAWSSGGAGYTFGSGTRLTVV.

This chain connects TRBV3-1 (or the pseudogene TRBV3-2) to TRBJ1-1; D is unclear. Trimming stripped 1 base from V and 2 bases from J, with 8 bases between. The CDR3 has 14 amino acids. Germline V gives CDR1 LGHDT, CDR2 YNNKEL (reference sequence). This CDR3 is CASSQAQVNTEAFF. Here the CDR3 DNA reads TGTGCCAGCAGCCAAGCGCAGGTCAACACTGAAGCTTTCTTT.

This CDR3 reads CASSADRGRGVTEAFF. The CDR3 nucleotides are TGTGCCAGCAGCGCGGACAGGGGGCGAGGTGTCACTGAAGCTTTCTTT. The chain carries TRBV5-4 and TRBJ1-1, with TRBD1 identical over 11 bases. V dropped 4 bases and J dropped 4; count of bases not matched to a gene: 9. This CDR3 has 16 amino acids. CDR1 is SGHNT and CDR2 is YYREEE in the germline V gene (reference sequence).

The rearrangement uses TRBV29-1 and TRBJ2-7; no clear D. Germline-derived CDR1 and CDR2 are SQVTM and ANQGSEA. V lost 6 bases and J lost 4, with 10 bases in between. This CDR3 is 11 amino acids long. CDR3 loop: CSVVQGYEQYF. In DNA, the CDR3 is TGCAGCGTGGTTCAAGGATACGAGCAGTACTTC.

The rearrangement uses TRBV4-1 and TRBJ2-4, with 12 bases aligning to TRBD2. Looked up from germline, CDR1 is MGHRA and CDR2 is YSYEKL. The ends lost 4 bases at V and 0 bases at J; junction bases unmatched: 10. The CDR3 contains 19 residues. CDR3 DNA sequence: TGCGCCAGCAGCCCGGGACTAGCGGGTCGATCTCCAGCCAAAAACATTCAGTACTTC. This encodes CASSPGLAGRSPAKNIQYF.

The V gene is TRBV18, the J gene TRBJ2-1; a possible D gene is TRBD1 (6 bases). Between the trimmed V and J ends, which lost 4 bases and 3 bases, there was a span of 13 bases. This CDR3 comprises 15 residues. CDR1 is KGHSH and CDR2 is LQKENI in the germline V gene. CDR3 nucleotide sequence: TGTGCCAGCTCACTTCCCGGGACAAACTACAATGAGCAGTTCTTC. Translation gives CASSLPGTNYNEQFF.

The chain links TRBV4-2 to TRBJ1-2; TRBD1 aligns across 7 bases. Germline loops: CDR1 LGHNA, CDR2 YNFKEQ. Trimming cost V 1 base and J 2 bases; bases outside gene matches: 7. The CDR3 sequence is 16 residues long. The CDR3 reads CASSQGVGDRNYGYTF. The CDR3 region has the DNA TGTGCCAGCAGCCAAGGGGTAGGGGACAGAAACTATGGCTACACCTTC.

V usage is TRBV20-1 and J usage is TRBJ2-5; D uncertain. The CDR3 runs to 11 residues. V lost 6 bases and J 5 bases, leaving 10 bases between the germline ends. Per germline, CDR1 DFQATT and CDR2 SNEGSKA (reference sequence). This chain's CDR3 is CSAPTVETQYF. As DNA, the CDR3 is TGCAGTGCCCCCACAGTTGAGACCCAGTACTTC.

This chain links TRBV6-5 with TRBJ2-5, with a possible D match to TRBD2 (5 bases). Germline CDR1 is MNHEY and CDR2 is SVGAGI. Trimming removed 7 bases from V and 1 base from J, with 10 bases in between. The CDR3 has 13 amino acids. Here the CDR3 DNA reads TGTGCCAGCAATCGGGATCCCCAAGAGACCCAGTACTTC. Translated, it gives CASNRDPQETQYF.

J is TRBJ2-1 and V is TRBV7-2; D tentatively fits TRBD1 or TRBD2 (5 bases each). Germline CDR1 SGHTA, CDR2 FQGNSA. Trimming pared 3 bases from V and 7 bases from J, leaving 13 bases between. The CDR3 spans 14 residues. The CDR3 region has the DNA TGTGCCAGCAGCTTCCCCGGGGCGGTTAATGAGCAGTTCTTC. This gives the protein CASSFPGAVNEQFF.

The chain recombines TRBV3-1 (or the pseudogene TRBV3-2) with TRBJ2-1; a weak D match, TRBD2 (7 bases). Looked up from germline, CDR1 is LGHDT and CDR2 is YNNKEL (reference sequence). The CDR3 has 17 residues. Trimming cost V 4 bases and J 0 bases, with 16 bases left between them. The CDR3 DNA follows: TGTGCCAGCAGCCCTTGGGAGGGGGGCAGCTCCTACAATGAGCAGTTCTTC. Its protein is CASSPWEGGSSYNEQFF.

V and J are TRBV28 and TRBJ2-7; D is possibly TRBD2 (7 bases). Looked up from germline, CDR1 is MDHEN and CDR2 is SYDVKM. V was trimmed by 1 base and J by 0 bases, leaving 19 bases between them. This CDR3 comprises 18 residues. The CDR3 coding sequence is TGTGCCAGCAGTTTATATCGGGGGGACACCGGCAGCTCCTACGAGCAGTACTTC. Translating it yields CASSLYRGDTGSSYEQYF.

The genes are TRBV7-8 and TRBJ2-7, with 9 bases aligning to TRBD2. Trimming cost V 3 bases and J 2 bases; bases outside gene matches: 5. CDR1 SGHVS and CDR2 FQNEAQ come from the germline V gene. The CDR3 has 15 residues. The CDR3 loop reads CASSFSSGTPYEQYF. CDR3 bases: TGTGCCAGCAGCTTTTCTAGCGGGACCCCCTACGAGCAGTACTTC.

This rearrangement joins TRBV9 to TRBJ2-1, with unresolved D. Germline V gene lookup returns CDR1 SGDLS and CDR2 YYNGEE. The CDR3 is made up of 13 amino acids. V lost 1 base and J lost 1, with 3 bases in between. The DNA for the CDR3 is TGTGCCAGCAGCGTATATTCCTACAATGAGCAGTTCTTC. This codes for CASSVYSYNEQFF.

This sequence joins TRBV5-1 and TRBJ1-1; D call uncertain. Germline loops: CDR1 SGHRS, CDR2 YFSETQ. Trimming stripped 3 bases from V and 3 bases from J, with 12 bases between. The CDR3 spans 14 residues. For the CDR3, the DNA is TGCGCCAGCAGCTATCAAGTCGTCGACACTGAAGCTTTCTTT. It codes for CASSYQVVDTEAFF.

The gene calls are TRBV10-3 and TRBJ2-7; TRBD2 matches at 15 bases. Germline V gives CDR1 ENHRY, CDR2 SYGVKD. Trimming at V came to 3 bases and at J to 3 bases, leaving 9 bases not matched to a gene. The CDR3 consists of 18 residues. CDR3 sequence: CAISDSGLAGGPGYEQYF. The CDR3, as DNA: TGTGCCATCAGTGATTCCGGACTAGCGGGAGGGCCAGGCTACGAGCAGTACTTC.

The chain is built from TRBV19 and TRBJ1-1; D perhaps matches TRBD1 (5 bases). The CDR3 consists of 14 residues. CDR1 LNHDA and CDR2 SQIVND come from the germline V gene (reference sequence). Trimming removed 0 bases from V and 3 bases from J, with 8 bases in between. Written as DNA, the CDR3 is TGTGCCAGTAGTATAGATCGGGGGGACACTGAAGCTTTCTTT. Translation gives CASSIDRGDTEAFF.

This clone has a handful of counts. This rearrangement joins TRBV28 to TRBJ1-2; D remains unclear. Between the trimmed V and J ends, which lost 8 bases and 7 bases, there was a span of 17 bases. Germline lookup yields CDR1 MDHEN and CDR2 SYDVKM. The CDR3 covers 13 residues. The CDR3 nucleotides are TGTGCCAGCGGCTGGGGAGGGCGGGGTGGCTACACCTTC. Residues: CASGWGGRGGYTF.

V and J are TRBV9 and TRBJ2-3; TRBD2 agrees at 11 bases. Germline lookup yields CDR1 SGDLS and CDR2 YYNGEE. The V gene end was trimmed by 4 bases and the J gene end by 0 bases; junction bases not matched to a gene: 13. This CDR3 contains 19 residues. The DNA of the CDR3 is TGTGCCAGCAGCCCCACCGGGACTAGCGGAGCAACTAGCACAGATACGCAGTATTTT. Translating it yields CASSPTGTSGATSTDTQYF. The full variable domain, with the rest looked up from reference TRBV9 and TRBJ2-3, is DSGVTQTPKHLITATGQRVTLRCSPRSGDLSVYWYQQSLDQGLQFLIQYYNGEERAKGNILERFSAQQFPDLHSELNLSSLELGDSALYFCASSPTGTSGATSTDTQYFGPGTRLTVL.

The genes are TRBV6-5 and TRBJ2-1; D is perhaps TRBD2 (5 bases). V lost 5 bases and J 2 bases, leaving 10 bases between the germline ends. CDR1 is MNHEY and CDR2 is SVGAGI in the germline V gene. The length of the CDR3 is 14 residues. CDR3 in amino acids: CASSRSVTYNEQFF. The DNA for the CDR3 is TGTGCCAGCAGTCGTAGCGTCACCTACAATGAGCAGTTCTTC.